This TCR beta chain was sequenced in a study of cytomegalovirus exposure and HLA in healthy donors. Everyone who donated was a healthy bone marrow donor. 13 Jbeta primers and 60 Vbeta primers were used for the PCR. Authors' processing steps: In a later analysis, of some 80 million unique beta chains, approximately 10 million appeared in at least two donors. The method was immunoSEQ multiplex PCR; TCRdb's version includes in-frame clones alone and lacks a portion of them. That table furnishes V, J and clone size, whereas the DNA furnished D and trimming. The sample shows 85,000 to 95,000 clones, roughly 70% of them seen only once. Comment on this clone: Its antigen remains unknown.

General study results and limits: Certain sequence variants were highly shared and formed a cluster, and this cluster was likely a sequencing artifact. For most subjects, TCR beta sequences were reported to predict HLA-A and HLA-B alleles with accuracy.

Germline values: CDR1 MNHEY, CDR2 SMNVEV (reference sequence). The ends lost 2 bases at V and 2 bases at J; junction bases unmatched: 5. This CDR3 comprises 15 residues. The clonotype was recovered from a man in his thirties or forties in good health and CMV-seropositive. The gene calls are TRBV27 and TRBJ2-7, with 8 nucleotides matching TRBD1. Input material: PBMCs. The CDR3 region is CASSLVRGQPYEQYF. CDR3 DNA: TGTGCCAGCAGTTTAGTCAGGGGGCAGCCCTACGAGCAGTACTTC.